Presented here are 19 T cell receptor beta chains from one specimen sequenced in a study of blood T cells in healthy people across ages. With a J-beta primer mix and a sample-barcoded 5' primer, a second PCR ran 7 to 11 cycles. Each CDR3 protein is one row after TCRdb ran MiXCR on the 5' RACE reads. The table shows some 640,000 distinct CDR3 sequences, with around half occurring only once. The sample consisted of blood. These receptor sequences come from a woman aged 55 to 70 in good health.

In its sample, this clonotype was seen a few times. The genes are TRBV4-2 and TRBJ1-2; no clear D. The germline CDR1 and CDR2 sequences are LGHNA and YNFKEQ. The CDR3 contains 15 residues. Trimming shortened V by 0 bases and J by 4 bases, and 12 bases separated the two germline ends. The CDR3 nucleotides read TGTGCCAGCAGCCAAGATCGAGCCGGAGGCTATGGCTACACCTTC. Protein sequence: CASSQDRAGGYGYTF.

This chain links TRBV7-9 with TRBJ1-1, with D hard to call. V shed 5 bases and J shed 1 base, with 11 bases lying between them. Germline V gene data show CDR1 as SEHNR and CDR2 as FQNEAQ (reference sequence). The CDR3 extends over 14 amino acids. The CDR3 sequence is CASSARVRNTEAFF. The CDR3 bases are TGTGCCAGCAGCGCGCGTGTAAGGAACACTGAAGCTTTCTTT.

The rearrangement joins TRBV6-2 or TRBV6-3 to TRBJ2-1, with D hard to call. Germline CDR1 reads MNHEY; CDR2 reads SVGEGT. V was clipped by 8 bases and J by 2 bases, with 7 bases between them. CDR3 length: 12 residues. This CDR3 is CASETTYNEQFF. The CDR3 bases are TGTGCCAGCGAGACGACCTACAATGAGCAGTTCTTC.

The rearrangement joins TRBV20-1 to TRBJ1-6; D is ambiguous. This CDR3 spans 11 amino acids. Germline V gene lookup returns CDR1 DFQATT and CDR2 SNEGSKA (reference sequence). Trimming removed 0 bases from V and 14 bases from J, with 8 bases in between. CDR3 sequence (DNA): TGCAGTGCTAGAGAGCTAGGGACCCTCCACTTT. It specifies CSARELGTLHF.

The table lists this clonotype with a few counts. The chain has TRBV20-1 and TRBJ2-3; D not certain. V lost 3 bases and J lost 1, with 14 bases in between. The CDR3 loop spans 15 amino acids. Looked up from germline, CDR1 is DFQATT and CDR2 is SNEGSKA (reference sequence). As DNA, the CDR3 is TGCAGTGCTAGGCCTCTTCTAAAAGGCACAGATACGCAGTATTTT. Translated: CSARPLLKGTDTQYF.

This clonotype occurred many times. The V and J genes are TRBV29-1 and TRBJ2-5, with a tentative D call TRBD1 (5 bases). CDR1 is SQVTM, CDR2 ANQGSEA, per germline. The CDR3 length is 12 residues. Trimming stripped 6 bases from V and 2 bases from J, with 10 bases between. The CDR3 region has the DNA TGCAGCGTAGGACAAGGACAAGAGACCCAGTACTTC. It is translated as CSVGQGQETQYF.

The chain has TRBV10-3 and TRBJ2-1, with 7 bases identical to TRBD2. Germline values: CDR1 ENHRY, CDR2 SYGVKD. With 4 bases clipped from V and 2 bases from J, the junction kept 5 bases outside the gene matches. CDR3 size: 15 residues. As DNA, the CDR3 is TGTGCCATCAGTGCGGGAGGAGACACCTACAATGAGCAGTTCTTC. Protein sequence: CAISAGGDTYNEQFF.

The chain employs TRBV29-1 and TRBJ2-3; tentative D call: TRBD2 (6 bases). The CDR3 is 11 amino acids. CDR1 is SQVTM and CDR2 is ANQGSEA in the germline V gene. V was shortened by 7 bases and J by 6 bases, with 11 bases between the two germline ends. Here the CDR3 reads CSAPRGDTQYF. The CDR3, as DNA: TGCAGCGCCCCACGGGGGGATACGCAGTATTTT.

This chain links TRBV27 with TRBJ2-5, with 12 bases aligning to TRBD2. The length of the CDR3 is 16 residues. V lost 3 bases and J lost 1; bases outside the gene matches: 3. Germline-derived CDR1 and CDR2 are MNHEY and SMNVEV (reference sequence). The CDR3 reads CASSFGTSGSQETQYF. In nucleotides, the CDR3 is TGTGCCAGCAGTTTTGGGACTAGCGGGTCCCAAGAGACCCAGTACTTC.

The chain links TRBV20-1 to TRBJ1-1, with D perhaps TRBD1 (5 bases). Germline values: CDR1 DFQATT, CDR2 SNEGSKA (reference sequence). The CDR3 sequence is 13 residues long. Here the CDR3 reads CSAIGDVNTEAFF. The CDR3 region has the DNA TGCAGCGCCATCGGGGACGTGAACACTGAAGCTTTCTTT.

V gene TRBV20-1 combines with J gene TRBJ1-6, with D tentatively TRBD1 (5 bases). There are 15 residues in the CDR3. Germline CDR1 reads DFQATT; CDR2 reads SNEGSKA (reference sequence). V lost 6 bases and J lost 7, with 19 bases in between. The chain's CDR3 is CSAPPGRYANSPLHF. CDR3 nucleotides: TGCAGTGCCCCCCCGGGGCGGTATGCGAATTCACCCCTCCACTTT.

The V and J genes are TRBV28 and TRBJ1-6; 7 positions agree with TRBD1. This CDR3 spans 15 amino acids. From germline, CDR1 is MDHEN and CDR2 SYDVKM. After removal of 0 bases from V and 10 bases from J, the junction contained 6 bases not matched to a gene. This CDR3 is CASSLWRDSHSPLHF. The CDR3 DNA reads TGTGCCAGCAGTTTATGGCGGGACAGCCACTCACCCCTCCACTTT.

The rearrangement uses TRBV20-1 and TRBJ2-3, with 7 bases matching TRBD2. The CDR3 runs to 14 residues. The germline V gene has CDR1 DFQATT and CDR2 SNEGSKA (reference sequence). The trim removed 3 bases at V and 1 base at J, leaving 4 bases unmatched. The CDR3 DNA sequence: TGCAGTGCTAGCGACCTAGCGGGCACAGATACGCAGTATTTT. This translates into CSASDLAGTDTQYF.

The rearrangement uses TRBV9 and TRBJ1-2; D is unclear. This CDR3 has 14 amino acids. Germline loops: CDR1 SGDLS, CDR2 YYNGEE. Trimming took 2 bases from V and 0 from J, leaving 8 bases between them. The CDR3 is CASSVTTANYGYTF. In DNA, the CDR3 is TGTGCCAGCAGCGTTACGACCGCTAACTATGGCTACACCTTC.

This clonotype was observed a few times. The V gene is TRBV20-1, the J gene TRBJ1-2; the D gene is possibly TRBD1 (5 bases). Trimming left V 0 bases short and J 3 bases short, with 8 bases between. Germline CDR1 is DFQATT and CDR2 is SNEGSKA (reference sequence). This CDR3 is built from 13 residues. The CDR3 DNA follows: TGCAGTGCTAGAGACAGGGCGGACTATGGCTACACCTTC. Its protein is CSARDRADYGYTF.

Points on this clonotype: The junction departs from the called germline gene at one end, perhaps through a read error. The gene calls are TRBV29-1 and TRBJ2-3, with a weak D call TRBD2 (6 bases). This CDR3 is 13 amino acids long. Germline assignment: CDR1 SQVTM and CDR2 ANQGSEA. The CDR3, as DNA: TGCAGCGTAGGGGAGGCCGGGCGAGATGCGCAGTATTTT. Amino acid sequence: CSVGEAGRDAQYF.

This chain links TRBV5-1 with TRBJ2-7, with 8 bases that match TRBD1. The V segment lost 2 bases and the J segment 2 bases; nucleotides outside the gene matches: 12. The CDR3 consists of 17 residues. Germline V gene data show CDR1 as SGHRS and CDR2 as YFSETQ. The CDR3 nucleotides are TGCGCCAGCAGCTTACATCCTAAGACAGGGGCGACCTACGAGCAGTACTTC. Protein: CASSLHPKTGATYEQYF.

This clonotype has just a few counts. The chain uses TRBV28 and TRBJ2-7; 9 positions agree with TRBD2. Germline V CDR1 and CDR2: MDHEN, SYDVKM. There are 15 residues in the CDR3. V lost 3 bases and J lost 2; bases outside the gene matches: 5. The CDR3 reads CASSFEREDPYEQYF. In nucleotides, the CDR3 is TGTGCCAGCAGTTTTGAGCGGGAGGACCCCTACGAGCAGTACTTC.

Worth noting for this clonotype: One junction end does not reproduce the germline sequence, and a read error may be involved. The chain couples TRBV20-1 to TRBJ2-1; possibly TRBD1 or TRBD2 for D (5 bases each). Germline V gene data show CDR1 as DFQATT and CDR2 as SNEGSKA (reference sequence). This CDR3 region has 16 residues. The CDR3 coding sequence is TGCAGTGGTTGGGACCGCGAAAAGAGCTCCTACAGTGAGCAGTTCTTC. Its protein is CSGWDREKSSYSEQFF.